This is a list of T cell receptor beta chains from one sample in a study of early T cells in non-severe SARS-CoV-2 infection. TCRdb re-derived calls from the 5' RACE reads in MiXCR, one entry per CDR3 protein. This table has about 97,000 distinct CDR3 sequences, approximately 11% appearing once. This sample comprised whole blood, obtained at baseline. These receptors were obtained from an adult who was a healthcare worker with PCR-confirmed SARS-CoV-2 infection or an uninfected control (not recorded which). The CDR3 runs from the conserved cysteine through the conserved F or W. Each record gives: clone size, CDR3 length, V gene, J gene, D gene, CDR3 protein, CDR3 DNA. D genes are given only for firm matches. Clone size is not always given. Where it is, it says once, few, many or a class for expanded clones.

-	16	TRBV7-9	TRBJ2-3	-	CASSSRGNLNTDTQYF	TGTGCCAGCAGCTCCAGGGGAAACCTTAACACGGATACGCAGTATTTT
few	14	TRBV20-1	TRBJ2-1	TRBD2	CSAQTAGEVNEQFF	TGCAGTGCGCAGACAGCGGGAGAGGTCAATGAGCAGTTCTTC
many	15	TRBV6-5	TRBJ2-7	TRBD2	CASSYGLAGEYEQYF	TGTGCCAGCAGTTACGGGCTAGCGGGAGAGTACGAGCAGTACTTC
many	14	TRBV20-1	TRBJ1-5	TRBD1	CSVRPGTDNQPQHF	TGCAGTGTTAGACCCGGGACAGACAATCAGCCCCAGCATTTT
few	19	TRBV10-3	TRBJ2-3	TRBD1	CAIRSLSRDRETSTDTQYF	TGTGCCATCAGATCTCTTTCCCGGGACAGGGAGACTAGCACAGATACGCAGTATTTT
-	14	TRBV7-2	TRBJ1-5	-	CASSSAGAAQPQHF	TGTGCCAGCAGCTCCGCGGGGGCGGCCCAGCCCCAGCATTTT
many	14	TRBV20-1	TRBJ2-3	-	CSARDLGGSDTQYF	TGCAGTGCTAGAGATCTCGGGGGCTCAGATACGCAGTATTTT
few	15	TRBV7-2	TRBJ1-2	TRBD1	CASSLVAGGDYGYTF	TGTGCCAGCAGCTTAGTCGCAGGGGGCGACTATGGCTACACCTTC
once	14	TRBV2	TRBJ1-2	TRBD1	CASSPLTGGYGYTF	TGTGCCAGCAGTCCTCTGACAGGGGGATATGGCTACACCTTC
-	15	TRBV6-2/TRBV6-3	TRBJ2-3	TRBD2	CASSRLADLGDTQYF	TGTGCCAGCAGCCGACTAGCGGACCTGGGGGATACGCAGTATTTT
-	16	TRBV20-1	TRBJ2-7	-	CSARPRPGRRFYEQYF	TGCAGTGCTAGACCCCGGCCCGGCAGGCGATTCTACGAGCAGTACTTC
few	17	TRBV7-9	TRBJ2-3	TRBD1	CASSLALGQGQTDTQYF	TGTGCCAGCAGCTTAGCGCTTGGACAGGGGCAGACAGATACGCAGTATTTT
many	13	TRBV10-1	TRBJ2-1	-	CASSESPASEQFF	TGCGCCAGCAGTGAGTCACCGGCTAGTGAGCAGTTCTTC